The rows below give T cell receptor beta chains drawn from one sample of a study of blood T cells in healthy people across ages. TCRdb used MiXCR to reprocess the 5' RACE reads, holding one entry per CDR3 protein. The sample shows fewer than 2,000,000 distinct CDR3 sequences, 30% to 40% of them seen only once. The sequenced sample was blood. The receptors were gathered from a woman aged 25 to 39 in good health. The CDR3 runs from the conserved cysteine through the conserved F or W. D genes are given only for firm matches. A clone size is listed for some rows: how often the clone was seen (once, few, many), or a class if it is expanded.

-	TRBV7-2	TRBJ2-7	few	CASRGAGTEQYF	TGTGCCAGCAGGGGAGCGGGCACCGAGCAGTACTTC
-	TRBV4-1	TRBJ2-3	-	CASSQDLANTQYF	TGCGCCAGCAGCCAAGATCTGGCGAATACGCAGTATTTT
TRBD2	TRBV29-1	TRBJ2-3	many	CSVEGASGRGADTQYF	TGCAGCGTTGAAGGGGCCAGCGGGAGGGGGGCCGATACGCAGTATTTT
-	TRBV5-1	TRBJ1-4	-	CASSDGRGRANEKLFF	TGCGCCAGCAGCGATGGCAGGGGTCGAGCTAATGAAAAACTGTTTTTT
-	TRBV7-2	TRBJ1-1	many	CASSSRTGGTEAFF	TGTGCCAGCAGCTCGAGGACTGGGGGCACTGAAGCTTTCTTT
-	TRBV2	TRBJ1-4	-	CASSAGQAEKLFF	TGTGCCAGCAGTGCAGGGCAGGCGGAAAAACTGTTTTTT
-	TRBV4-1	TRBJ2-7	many	CASSQDQGFNEQYF	TGCGCCAGCAGCCAAGACCAGGGATTCAACGAGCAGTACTTC
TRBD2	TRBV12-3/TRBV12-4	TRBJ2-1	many	CASSQTSGPTNEQFF	TGTGCCAGCAGCCAGACTAGCGGGCCCACCAATGAGCAGTTCTTC
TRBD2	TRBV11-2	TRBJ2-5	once	CASCPSTSGGVETQYF	TGTGCCAGCTGCCCGTCGACTAGCGGGGGGGTAGAGACCCAGTACTTC
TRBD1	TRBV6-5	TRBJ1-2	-	CASSNRGRDYGYTF	TGTGCCAGCAGTAACAGGGGGCGCGACTATGGCTACACCTTC
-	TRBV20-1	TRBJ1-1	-	CSARDPKRDNRAFF	TGCAGTGCTAGAGACCCAAAGAGGGACAACCGAGCTTTCTTT
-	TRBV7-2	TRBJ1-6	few	CASSLVVGLGGSRSPLHF	TGTGCCAGCAGCTTAGTGGTCGGGTTGGGGGGGTCTCGGTCACCCCTCCACTTT
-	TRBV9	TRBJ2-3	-	CASSVEGATQYF	TGTGCCAGCAGCGTAGAAGGGGCAACGCAGTATTTT
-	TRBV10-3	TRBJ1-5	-	CAIRSGRNQPQHF	TGTGCCATCAGGTCAGGTCGCAATCAGCCCCAGCATTTT
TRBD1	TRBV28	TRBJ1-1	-	CAIHGGGQGSAFF	TGTGCCATCCACGGGGGGGGACAGGGAAGTGCTTTCTTT
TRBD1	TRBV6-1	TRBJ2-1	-	CASEEGQGIKQFF	TGTGCCAGCGAGGAGGGACAGGGGATCAAGCAGTTCTTC
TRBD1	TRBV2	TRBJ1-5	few	CASSEGLTGRNQPQHF	TGTGCCAGCAGTGAAGGCCTGACAGGGCGCAATCAGCCCCAGCATTTT
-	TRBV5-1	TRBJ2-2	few	CASRTGQEAGVNGELFF	TGCGCCAGCAGGACGGGGCAGGAGGCGGGTGTTAACGGGGAGCTGTTTTTT
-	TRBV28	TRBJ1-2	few	CASLRGINYGYTF	TGTGCCAGCTTGAGGGGCATTAACTATGGCTACACCTTC
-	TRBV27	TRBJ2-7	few	CASSLAGHIDEQYF	TGTGCCAGCAGTTTAGCGGGACATATCGACGAGCAGTACTTC
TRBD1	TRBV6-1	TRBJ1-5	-	CASTAGTGVPKGNQPQHF	TGTGCCAGCACGGCCGGGACAGGAGTTCCCAAAGGCAATCAGCCCCAGCATTTT
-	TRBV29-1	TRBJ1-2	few	CSVVAGAFFGYTF	TGCAGCGTTGTAGCGGGGGCGTTTTTTGGCTACACCTTC
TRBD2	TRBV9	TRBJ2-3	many	CASSVSGGDTDTQYF	TGTGCCAGCAGCGTTAGCGGGGGGGACACAGATACGCAGTATTTT
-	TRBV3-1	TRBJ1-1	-	CASSRVAGEAFF	TGTGCCAGCAGCCGAGTTGCCGGTGAAGCTTTCTTT
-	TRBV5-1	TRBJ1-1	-	CASSLAGGGISTEAFF	TGCGCCAGCAGCTTGGCCGGGGGGGGAATTAGCACTGAAGCTTTCTTT
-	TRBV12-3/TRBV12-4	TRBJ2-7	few	CASSLRGAEQYF	TGTGCCAGCAGTTTAAGGGGAGCCGAGCAGTACTTC
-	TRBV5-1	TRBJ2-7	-	CASNLDGGLAEQYF	TGCGCCAGCAACTTGGACGGGGGCCTTGCCGAGCAGTACTTC
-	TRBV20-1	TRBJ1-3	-	CSAMPLGAAGNTIYF	TGCAGTGCTATGCCCCTTGGGGCAGCGGGAAACACCATATATTTT
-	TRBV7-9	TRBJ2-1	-	CASSLDVSEQFF	TGTGCCAGCAGCTTAGACGTGAGTGAGCAGTTCTTC
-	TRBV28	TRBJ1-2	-	CASSLWTDPKRDGYTF	TGTGCCAGCAGTTTATGGACTGATCCCAAACGGGATGGCTACACCTTC
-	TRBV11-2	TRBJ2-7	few	CASSLDSLNSYEQYF	TGTGCCAGCAGCCTGGACAGCTTAAACTCCTACGAGCAGTACTTC